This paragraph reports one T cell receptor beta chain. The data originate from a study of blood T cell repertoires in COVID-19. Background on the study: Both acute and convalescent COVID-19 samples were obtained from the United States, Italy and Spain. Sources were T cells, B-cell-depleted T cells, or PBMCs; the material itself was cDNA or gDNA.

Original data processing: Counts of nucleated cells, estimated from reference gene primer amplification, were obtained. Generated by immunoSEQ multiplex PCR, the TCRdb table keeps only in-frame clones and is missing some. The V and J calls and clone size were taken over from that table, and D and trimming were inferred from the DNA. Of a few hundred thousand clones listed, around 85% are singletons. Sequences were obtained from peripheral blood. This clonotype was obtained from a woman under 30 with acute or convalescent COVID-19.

In DNA, the CDR3 is TGTGCCAGCAGTTCCGAGGGTCTCCACTATGGCTACACCTTC. This gives the protein CASSSEGLHYGYTF. V is TRBV27 and J is TRBJ1-2; D is uncertain. CDR3 size: 14 residues. The germline V and J ends were trimmed by 4 bases and 3 bases, with 12 bases remaining between them. Germline V gives CDR1 MNHEY, CDR2 SMNVEV (reference sequence).